This TCR beta chain was observed in a study of T-cell reconstitution after alpha-beta-depleted transplantation in children listed by TCRdb under 2016. Turning to the overall study: T-cell immune reconstitution after TCRalphabeta/CD19-depleted allogeneic hematopoietic cell transplantation in children was quantitatively tracked in the study by means of TCR repertoire profiling. Here is what the overall study found, with its caveats: The apparently early recovery of alphabetaT-cell counts about two months after transplant reportedly depended on only several hundred rapidly expanded clones that came from non-depleted graft cells. The frequencies of hyperexpanded clones fell over the following months, and after one year, T-cell counts and TCRbeta diversity were mostly attributed to newly produced T cells. In some patients, the high TCRbeta diversity seen at day 60 was put down to recipient T cells and intrathymic progenitors that had survived conditioning.

Libraries were prepared through PCR. TCRdb records Illumina HiSeq 2500 as the sequencer. TCR library preparation used molecular barcoding, with unique molecular identifiers applied to normalize quantification of the TCRbeta repertoire. TCRdb reanalyzed the raw reads on its own, using fastp at Q25 for trimming and MiXCR for clone calling, and kept in-frame beta chains. Each record represents a unique CDR3 protein, reported with the most common genes and DNA among its rows. The sample table shows 700,000 to 950,000 distinct CDR3 sequences, and under 20% are seen once. Roughly 5% of the sample is held by the ten biggest clonotypes. V and J lose 4 bases and 0 bases, and a span of 8 bases separates them. The CDR3 contains 14 residues, cysteine and phenylalanine counted. The DNA shown is the 42-base CDR3, in frame from base 1. The germline V gene (reference sequence) gives CDR1 as MNHEY and CDR2 as SMNVEV.

The treatment or condition label here, explained by the study, means: allogeneic hematopoietic cell transplantation with graft depleted of TCRalphabeta T cells and CD19 B cells. Transplant recipients were children who received TCRalphabeta/CD19-depleted allogeneic hematopoietic cell grafts. Comments on this clonotype: No cognate antigen has been identified for it. One base away there is no much larger clone; base qualities are not given.

The receptor's source is a male patient aged 10 to 17 who had a stem cell transplant for acute lymphoblastic leukemia, so the T cells may come from the graft donor. The chain links TRBV27 with TRBJ2-3, with the D gene not confidently named. The material was PBMCs, mostly from graft donor cells, obtained 360 days after TCRalphabeta/CD19-depleted stem cell transplant. The CDR3 region: CASSYGPSTDTQYF. The DNA reads TGTGCCAGCAGTTACGGGCCCAGCACAGATACGCAGTATTTT.